The 23 T cell receptor beta chains reported below all come from one sample, sequenced in a study of shared clonotypes between healthy human individuals. The method was immunoSEQ multiplex PCR; TCRdb's version includes in-frame clones alone and lacks a portion of them. The sample comprises approximately 510,000 clones, 79% of which are singletons, and over 10% rests with the top ten. Sequences were obtained from PBMCs. Source of these receptors: a woman aged 35 to 49 in good health. Some clones in this sample may be carry-over from other donors' samples.

This clone was seen just once. The chain couples TRBV19 to TRBJ2-1, with 8 bases identical to TRBD1. The germline V gene has CDR1 LNHDA and CDR2 SQIVND (reference sequence). V shed 4 bases, J shed 3 bases, and the junction held 8 bases outside the gene matches. The CDR3 is made up of 16 amino acids. The CDR3 nucleotides read TGTGCCAGTAGTAACCATCCTGGACAGGGCTACAATGAGCAGTTCTTC. Protein: CASSNHPGQGYNEQFF.

The J gene is TRBJ1-2, the V gene TRBV7-9; 7 bases are shared with TRBD1. Germline V lookup: CDR1 SEHNR, CDR2 FQNEAQ (reference sequence). The length of the CDR3 is 16 residues. Trimming cost V 5 bases and J 4 bases; bases outside gene matches: 13. The CDR3 DNA reads as TGTGCCAGCAGCGTATTCAGGGACAGCCCGACCTATGGCTACACCTTC. Its translation: CASSVFRDSPTYGYTF. The full variable domain, with the rest looked up from reference TRBV7-9 and TRBJ1-2, is DTGVSQNPRHKITKRGQNVTFRCDPISEHNRLYWYRQTLGQGPEFLTYFQNEAQLEKSRLLSDRFSAERPKGSFSTLEIQRTEQGDSAMYLCASSVFRDSPTYGYTFGSGTRLTVV.

This chain links TRBV4-2 with TRBJ2-7; TRBD1 might be the D (5 bases). With 0 bases removed from V and 6 bases from J, the gap between germline ends came to 15 bases. Germline CDR1 reads LGHNA; CDR2 reads YNFKEQ. The CDR3 is 15 amino acids. CDR3: CASSQDLRVSVEQYF. The CDR3 nucleotides are TGTGCCAGCAGCCAAGATCTCAGGGTGTCTGTCGAGCAGTACTTC.

The V call is TRBV19, the J call TRBJ1-1; 7 bases agree with TRBD1. CDR3 length equals 13 residues. V was pared by 8 bases and J by 4 bases, with 7 bases of the junction left unmatched. CDR1 is LNHDA, CDR2 SQIVND, per germline (reference sequence). For the CDR3, the DNA is TGTGCCAGTGCGTTGGCAGGGGGCACTGAAGCTTTCTTT. Protein sequence: CASALAGGTEAFF.

CDR3 sequence (DNA): TGTGCCAGCAGCTTACTGGACAGGGGGAGCTCCTACGAGCAGTACTTC. It translates to CASSLLDRGSSYEQYF. The chain is built from TRBV5-5 and TRBJ2-7, with 10 bases matching TRBD1. The CDR3 contains 16 residues. V gave up 2 bases and J gave up 0 bases; unmatched junction bases: 5. Germline V gene data show CDR1 as SGHKS and CDR2 as YYEKEE (reference sequence).

The gene calls are TRBV19 and TRBJ1-2, with TRBD1 matching over 8 bases. CDR3 length: 14 amino acids. Germline loops: CDR1 LNHDA, CDR2 SQIVND (reference sequence). Trimming at V came to 2 bases and at J to 6 bases, leaving 5 bases not matched to a gene. CDR3 in amino acids: CASSILGQGHGYTF. In DNA form, the CDR3 reads TGTGCCAGTAGTATACTAGGACAGGGTCATGGCTACACCTTC. Supplemented by reference TRBV19 and TRBJ1-2, the full variable domain reads DGGITQSPKYLFRKEGQNVTLSCEQNLNHDAMYWYRQDPGQGLRLIYYSQIVNDFQKGDIAEGYSVSREKKESFPLTVTSAQKNPTAFYLCASSILGQGHGYTFGSGTRLTVV.

This clone was counted only a few times. The J gene is TRBJ2-1, the V gene TRBV4-2; no definite D call. There are 16 residues in the CDR3. The germline gives CDR1 LGHNA, CDR2 YNFKEQ. Trimming removed 2 bases from V and 8 bases from J, with 19 bases in between. CDR3: CASSQTQVARYYEQFF. As DNA, the CDR3 is TGTGCCAGCAGCCAAACCCAGGTGGCCAGGTACTATGAGCAGTTCTTC.

The chain recombines TRBV6-1 with TRBJ2-7, with a tentative D call TRBD2 (5 bases). CDR1 MNHNS and CDR2 SASEGT come from the germline V gene. The V end lost 3 bases, the J end lost 3 bases, and 15 bases lay between the germline ends. This CDR3 spans 15 amino acids. CDR3 sequence reads: CASSDPGIAIYEQYF. As DNA, the CDR3 is TGTGCCAGCAGTGACCCCGGGATCGCGATCTACGAGCAGTACTTC.

V usage is TRBV7-2 and J usage is TRBJ2-7, with 10 positions matching TRBD2. The junction had 6 bases not matched to a gene; V was cut back by 4 bases and J by 3 bases. This CDR3 region has 15 residues. Germline V CDR1 and CDR2: SGHTA, FQGNSA. CDR3 in DNA: TGTGCCAGCAGCTCCGCTAGCGGGGGATTCTACGAGCAGTACTTC. It translates to CASSSASGGFYEQYF.

This chain links TRBV30 with TRBJ2-7; D is unresolved. Trimming left V 1 base short and J 2 bases short, with 15 bases between. Germline loops: CDR1 GTSNPN, CDR2 SVGIG (reference sequence). This CDR3 spans 15 amino acids. CDR3 in amino acids: CAWSDPLRQPYEQYF. In nucleotides, the CDR3 is TGTGCCTGGAGTGATCCCCTCCGACAACCCTACGAGCAGTACTTC. Filled out from reference TRBV30 and TRBJ2-7, the complete variable domain reads SQTIHQWPATLVQPVGSPLSLECTVEGTSNPNLYWYRQAAGRGLQLLFYSVGIGQISSEVPQNLSASRPQDRQFILSSKKLLLSDSGFYLCAWSDPLRQPYEQYFGPGTRLTVT.

The chain is built from TRBV5-1 and TRBJ1-4, with no clear D. V lost 5 bases and J 0 bases, leaving 26 bases between the germline ends. This CDR3 has 20 amino acids. From germline, CDR1 is SGHRS and CDR2 YFSETQ. The CDR3 protein is CASRYETSPRFFATNEKLFF. The CDR3 DNA sequence: TGCGCCAGCAGATACGAGACATCCCCCCGTTTCTTTGCAACTAATGAAAAACTGTTTTTT.

This clone has a count of ten or more. J is TRBJ2-7 and V is TRBV28; a weak D match, TRBD2 (6 bases). CDR3 length: 20 amino acids. Germline V gene sequence: CDR1 MDHEN, CDR2 SYDVKM. Between the trimmed V and J ends, which lost 1 base and 3 bases, there was a span of 28 bases. CDR3 DNA: TGTGCCAGCAGTTTATTTCGGGGGTCTAATTTCGAATTGGAGAGCTACGAGCAGTACTTC. This codes for CASSLFRGSNFELESYEQYF. Full variable domain (missing parts from reference TRBV28 and TRBJ2-7): DVKVTQSSRYLVKRTGEKVFLECVQDMDHENMFWYRQDPGLGLRLIYFSYDVKMKEKGDIPEGYSVSREKKERFSLILESASTNQTSMYLCASSLFRGSNFELESYEQYFGPGTRLTVT.

This chain connects TRBV2 to TRBJ2-1; D is undetermined. From germline, CDR1 is SNHLY and CDR2 FYNNEI. The CDR3 sequence is 13 residues long. The V end was cut by 2 bases, the J end by 5 bases, with 7 bases between. This CDR3 is CASSERTHNEQFF. The DNA for the CDR3 is TGTGCCAGCAGTGAAAGAACCCACAATGAGCAGTTCTTC.

This chain uses TRBV5-4 with TRBJ2-7, with D unclear. This CDR3 spans 12 amino acids. CDR1 is SGHNT, CDR2 YYREEE, per germline (reference sequence). V was cut by 1 base and J by 3 bases, with 5 bases left in between. CDR3 nucleotide sequence: TGTGCCAGCAGCTTGAACAGCTACGAGCAGTACTTC. Translating gives CASSLNSYEQYF.

The chain has TRBV5-4 and TRBJ2-7; D is possibly TRBD2 (5 bases). Germline CDR1 is SGHNT and CDR2 is YYREEE (reference sequence). The CDR3 extends over 14 amino acids. Trimming took 3 bases from V and 5 from J, leaving 15 bases between them. CDR3 DNA sequence: TGTGCCAGCAGCTCGCAGCTAGCCGACCACGAGCAGTACTTC. It codes for CASSSQLADHEQYF.

The chain joins TRBV19 to TRBJ2-1; perhaps TRBD2 as D (6 bases). The V end was cut by 2 bases, the J end by 7 bases, with 15 bases between. Germline V gives CDR1 LNHDA, CDR2 SQIVND (reference sequence). The CDR3 is 15 amino acids. The CDR3 sequence: CASSIIGGEWNEQFF. For the CDR3, the DNA is TGTGCCAGTAGTATAATCGGCGGGGAGTGGAATGAGCAGTTCTTC.

The chain links TRBV5-1 to TRBJ2-1; the match to TRBD2 covers 15 bases. CDR1 SGHRS and CDR2 YFSETQ come from the germline V gene. The CDR3 sequence is 18 residues long. V dropped 4 bases and J dropped 3; count of bases not matched to a gene: 8. CDR3: CASSLGTSGRLYYNEQFF. The DNA for the CDR3 is TGCGCCAGCAGCCTAGGGACTAGCGGGAGGTTATACTACAATGAGCAGTTCTTC.

The chain couples TRBV28 to TRBJ2-7; D gene uncertain. Trimming left V 3 bases short and J 2 bases short, with 8 bases between. Germline V gives CDR1 MDHEN, CDR2 SYDVKM. This CDR3 is 13 amino acids long. CDR3 in amino acids: CASSFGSAYEQYF. CDR3 in DNA: TGTGCCAGCAGTTTCGGCAGTGCCTACGAGCAGTACTTC.

The chain employs TRBV5-1 and TRBJ2-5; D unclear. The CDR3 has 14 amino acids. Deletions cut 0 bases from V and 3 bases from J, with 9 bases between. The germline V gene has CDR1 SGHRS and CDR2 YFSETQ. The chain's CDR3 is CASSLAGREETQYF. As DNA, the CDR3 is TGCGCCAGCAGCTTGGCCGGGCGAGAAGAGACCCAGTACTTC.

The V and J genes are TRBV29-1 and TRBJ2-3, with D hard to call. Germline V gene data show CDR1 as SQVTM and CDR2 as ANQGSEA. There are 11 residues in the CDR3. Deletions cut 7 bases from V and 2 bases from J, with 7 bases between. This CDR3 reads CSGRNTDTQYF. The CDR3, as DNA: TGCAGCGGGAGAAACACAGATACGCAGTATTTT.

This clone was found once. The rearrangement uses TRBV5-4 and TRBJ2-7; D call uncertain. Germline CDR1 reads SGHNT; CDR2 reads YYREEE (reference sequence). This CDR3 has 13 amino acids. V dropped 3 bases and J dropped 6 bases, with 13 bases sitting between them. CDR3 sequence reads: CASSSTYMGEQYF. CDR3 sequence (DNA): TGTGCCAGCAGCTCTACTTACATGGGCGAGCAGTACTTC.

The chain joins TRBV5-3 to TRBJ2-7, with TRBD2 identical over 11 bases. TRBV5-3 is treated as an ORF (open reading frame) with a function not yet certain. Unmatched junction bases numbered 9, after V lost 8 bases and J lost 2 bases. The CDR3 contains 15 residues. In DNA form, the CDR3 reads TGTGCCAGCAGCCGCGGGACTAGCGGAACCTACGAGCAGTACTTC. Its protein product is CASSRGTSGTYEQYF.

The V gene is TRBV19, the J gene TRBJ2-5, with 11 bases that match TRBD2. Germline V gene lookup returns CDR1 LNHDA and CDR2 SQIVND (reference sequence). V shed 4 bases, J shed 11 bases, and the junction held 12 bases outside the gene matches. CDR3 length: 15 residues. The CDR3 spells CASSTLAGANREQYF. In DNA form, the CDR3 reads TGTGCCAGTAGTACACTAGCGGGAGCTAATAGAGAGCAGTACTTC.